The TCR beta chain under discussion was sequenced for a study of cytomegalovirus exposure and HLA in healthy donors. General study results and limits: The classifier reportedly diagnosed cytomegalovirus status with high sensitivity and specificity. Within a later analysis, the majority of CMV-associated TCR beta chains appeared HLA-restricted.

A remark on this clone: Antigen specificity is unknown.

V lost 5 bases to trimming and J lost 6 bases; unmatched junction nucleotides: 12. The V gene's germline CDR1 is SGHRS and CDR2 YFSETQ. CDR3 size: 16 residues. Vbeta (60) and Jbeta (13) primers were used in the PCR. Measured with immunoSEQ multiplex PCR; TCRdb has only the in-frame clones, and not every one. Among 180,000 or so clones listed, roughly 87% were seen once. The chain combines TRBV5-1 with TRBJ2-2, with 8 bases lining up with TRBD2. The sequencing sample was made of PBMCs. The sequence was collected from a man aged 35-49 years in good health and CMV-seronegative. The CDR3 spells CASREIAGPTSGELFF. CDR3 bases: TGCGCCAGCAGGGAGATAGCGGGACCGACGTCCGGGGAGCTGTTTTTT.